What follows is one T cell receptor beta chain and its context. Antigen specificity is unknown. PCR amplification relied on 60 Vbeta primers (plus 13 Jbeta primers). The assay was immunoSEQ multiplex PCR, and TCRdb's table has in-frame clones only and misses some. The sample shows over 150,000 clones, around four fifths of them seen only once. The data were taken from a study of cytomegalovirus exposure and HLA in healthy donors. The study, taken as a whole, reports: CMV serostatus was the sole immune exposure information available. In vitro checks showed that three CMV-associated chains really do target CMV antigens.

The CDR3 sequence is 15 residues long. After removal of 5 bases from V and 2 bases from J, the junction contained 9 bases not matched to a gene. The germline CDR1 and CDR2 sequences are MNHEY and SVGAGI. The source material was PBMCs. The source of this sequence is a woman between 45 and 65 years old in good health and CMV-seronegative. The gene calls are TRBV6-5 and TRBJ2-7; TRBD1 matches 7 bases. This CDR3 is CASSKGRDSPYEQYF. The CDR3 nucleotides read TGTGCCAGCAGTAAAGGCCGGGACAGCCCCTACGAGCAGTACTTC.